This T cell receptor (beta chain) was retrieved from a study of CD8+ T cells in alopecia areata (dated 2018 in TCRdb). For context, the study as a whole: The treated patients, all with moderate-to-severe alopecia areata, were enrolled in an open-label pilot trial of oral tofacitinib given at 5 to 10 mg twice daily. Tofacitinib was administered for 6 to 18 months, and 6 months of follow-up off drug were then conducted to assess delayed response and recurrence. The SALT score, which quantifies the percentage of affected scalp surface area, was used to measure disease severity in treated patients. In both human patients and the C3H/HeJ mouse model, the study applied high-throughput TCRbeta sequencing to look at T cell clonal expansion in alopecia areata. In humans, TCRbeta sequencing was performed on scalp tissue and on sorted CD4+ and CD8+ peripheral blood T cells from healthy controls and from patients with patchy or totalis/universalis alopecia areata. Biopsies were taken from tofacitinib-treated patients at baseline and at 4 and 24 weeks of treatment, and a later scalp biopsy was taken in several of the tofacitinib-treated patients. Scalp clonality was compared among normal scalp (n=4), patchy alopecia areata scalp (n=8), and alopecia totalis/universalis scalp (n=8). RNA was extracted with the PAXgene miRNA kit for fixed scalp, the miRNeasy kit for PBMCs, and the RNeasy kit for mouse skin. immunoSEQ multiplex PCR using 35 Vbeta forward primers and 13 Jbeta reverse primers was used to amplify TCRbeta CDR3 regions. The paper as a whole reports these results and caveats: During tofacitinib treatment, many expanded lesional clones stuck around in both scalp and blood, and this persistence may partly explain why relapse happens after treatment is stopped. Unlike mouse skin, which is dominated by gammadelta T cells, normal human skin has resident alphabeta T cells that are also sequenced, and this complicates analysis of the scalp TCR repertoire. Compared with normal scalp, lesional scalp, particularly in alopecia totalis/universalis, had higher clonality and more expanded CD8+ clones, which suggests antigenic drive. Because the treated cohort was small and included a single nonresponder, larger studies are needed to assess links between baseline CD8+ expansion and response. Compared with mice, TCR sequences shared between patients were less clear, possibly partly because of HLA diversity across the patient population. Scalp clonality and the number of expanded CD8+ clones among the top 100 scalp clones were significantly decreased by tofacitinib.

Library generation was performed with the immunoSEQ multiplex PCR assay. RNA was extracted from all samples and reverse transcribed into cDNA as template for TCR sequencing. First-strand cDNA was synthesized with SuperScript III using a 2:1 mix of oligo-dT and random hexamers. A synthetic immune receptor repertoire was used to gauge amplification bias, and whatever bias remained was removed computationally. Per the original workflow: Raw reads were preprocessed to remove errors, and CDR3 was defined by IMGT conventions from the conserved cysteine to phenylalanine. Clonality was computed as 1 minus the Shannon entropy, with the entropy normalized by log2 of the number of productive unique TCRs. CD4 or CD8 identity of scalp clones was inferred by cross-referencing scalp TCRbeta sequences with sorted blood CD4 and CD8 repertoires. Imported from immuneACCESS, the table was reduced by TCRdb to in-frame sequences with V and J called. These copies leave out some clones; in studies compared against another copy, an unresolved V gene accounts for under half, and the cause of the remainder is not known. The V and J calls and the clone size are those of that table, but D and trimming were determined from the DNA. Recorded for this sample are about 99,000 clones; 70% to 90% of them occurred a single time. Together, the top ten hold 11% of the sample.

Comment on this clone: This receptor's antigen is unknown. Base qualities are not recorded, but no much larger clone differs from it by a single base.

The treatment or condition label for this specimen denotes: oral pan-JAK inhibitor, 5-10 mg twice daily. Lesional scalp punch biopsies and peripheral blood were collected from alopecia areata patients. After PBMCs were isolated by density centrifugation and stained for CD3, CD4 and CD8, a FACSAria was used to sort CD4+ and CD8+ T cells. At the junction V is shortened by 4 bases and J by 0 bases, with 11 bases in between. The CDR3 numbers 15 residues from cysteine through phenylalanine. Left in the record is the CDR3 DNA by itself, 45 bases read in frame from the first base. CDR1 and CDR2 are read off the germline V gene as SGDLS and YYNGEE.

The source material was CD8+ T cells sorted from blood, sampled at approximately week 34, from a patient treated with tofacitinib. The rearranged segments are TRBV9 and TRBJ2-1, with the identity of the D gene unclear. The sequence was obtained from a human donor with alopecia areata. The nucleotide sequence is TGTGCCAGCAGCTCCCGGTCGAGCTCCTACAATGAGCAGTTCTTC. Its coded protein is CASSSRSSSYNEQFF.